Shown below are 21 T cell receptor beta chains from a single sample sequenced in a study of T cell responses to AZD1222 COVID-19 vaccine. Only in-frame clones appear in the TCRdb table, and some are missing; sequencing was by immunoSEQ multiplex PCR. The table lists roughly 160,000 clones, 85% to 90% of them singletons, with 4% to 4.5% in the top ten. The source material was peripheral blood, sampled 28 days after the second AZD1222 dose. The source is an adult who received the AZD1222 COVID-19 vaccine.

The chain carries TRBV9 and TRBJ1-4; D uncertain. From germline, CDR1 is SGDLS and CDR2 YYNGEE. The V gene lost 4 bases and the J gene lost 2 bases, with 15 bases spanning the gap. CDR3 length equals 16 residues. Here the CDR3 reads CASSPLGPATNEKLFF. In DNA form, the CDR3 reads TGTGCCAGCAGCCCCCTCGGGCCGGCGACTAATGAAAAACTGTTTTTT.

The CDR3 DNA follows: TGTGCCAGCAGCTTAGCGTCGGTCAGGGGTAATCAGCCCCAGCATTTT. It yields the protein CASSLASVRGNQPQHF. The chain has TRBV7-9 and TRBJ1-5; D is perhaps TRBD1 (6 bases). Trimming took 0 bases from V and 4 from J, leaving 13 bases between them. The CDR3 consists of 16 residues. Per the germline V gene, CDR1 is SEHNR and CDR2 is FQNEAQ (reference sequence). The whole variable domain, filled in from reference TRBV7-9 and TRBJ1-5, reads DTGVSQNPRHKITKRGQNVTFRCDPISEHNRLYWYRQTLGQGPEFLTYFQNEAQLEKSRLLSDRFSAERPKGSFSTLEIQRTEQGDSAMYLCASSLASVRGNQPQHFGDGTRLSIL.

J is TRBJ1-2 and V is TRBV6-5; a possible D gene is TRBD1 (5 bases). V shed 6 bases and J shed 4 bases, with 15 bases lying between them. Germline CDR1 is MNHEY and CDR2 is SVGAGI. The CDR3 consists of 14 residues. The CDR3 sequence: CASSHPLGLYGYTF. DNA of the CDR3: TGTGCCAGCAGCCACCCCCTGGGGCTCTATGGCTACACCTTC.

This rearrangement joins TRBV9 to TRBJ1-5; D remains ambiguous. In germline, CDR1 is SGDLS, CDR2 YYNGEE. The CDR3 loop spans 15 amino acids. V dropped 4 bases and J dropped 5 bases, with 16 bases sitting between them. CDR3 nucleotide sequence: TGTGCCAGCAGCCCGAGGCTCCGACAAGATCAGCCCCAGCATTTT. The encoded protein is CASSPRLRQDQPQHF.

V is TRBV30 and J is TRBJ2-1; 8 bases align to TRBD2. Germline V gene sequence: CDR1 GTSNPN, CDR2 SVGIG (reference sequence). The CDR3 is made up of 13 amino acids. With 6 bases clipped from V and 9 bases from J, the junction kept 10 bases outside the gene matches. The CDR3 here is CACGGASITEQFF. The CDR3 bases are TGTGCCTGCGGGGGGGCCTCCATAACTGAGCAGTTCTTC.

This clone is a singleton in its sample. J is TRBJ1-2 and V is TRBV6-2 or TRBV6-3; D gene uncertain. This CDR3 comprises 12 residues. V was trimmed by 1 base and J by 4 bases, leaving 4 bases between them. The germline V gene has CDR1 MNHEY and CDR2 SVGEGT. CDR3 amino acids: CASSYWIYGYTF. The CDR3 region has the DNA TGTGCCAGCAGTTACTGGATCTATGGCTACACCTTC.

The chain uses TRBV5-6 and TRBJ1-1; tentative D call: TRBD1 (5 bases). V shed 0 bases and J shed 1 base, with 7 bases lying between them. The length of the CDR3 is 14 residues. From germline, CDR1 is SGHDT and CDR2 YYEEEE. CDR3 bases: TGTGCCAGCAGCTTGGCAGGGCAGAACACTGAAGCTTTCTTT. Encoded protein: CASSLAGQNTEAFF.

V is TRBV6-5 and J is TRBJ1-2; D is possibly TRBD1 (6 bases). This CDR3 has 11 amino acids. Per germline, CDR1 MNHEY and CDR2 SVGAGI. For the CDR3, the DNA is TGTGCGGTCTTAGGGGGGGGCGGCTACACCTTC. This translates into CAVLGGGGYTF.

The rearrangement joins TRBV7-2 to TRBJ2-7, with a tentative D call TRBD1 (5 bases). Trimming cost V 7 bases and J 4 bases, with 11 bases left between them. The germline gives CDR1 SGHTA, CDR2 FQGNSA. The CDR3 runs 12 residues. CDR3: CASTPTEYEQYF. CDR3 DNA: TGTGCCAGCACCCCGACAGAGTACGAGCAGTACTTC. Complete variable domain (other parts from reference TRBV7-2 and TRBJ2-7): GAGVSQSPSNKVTEKGKDVELRCDPISGHTALYWYRQSLGQGLEFLIYFQGNSAPDKSGLPSDRFSAERTGGSVSTLTIQRTQQEDSAVYLCASTPTEYEQYFGPGTRLTVT.

The V gene is TRBV9, the J gene TRBJ2-1; D is possibly TRBD2 (5 bases). This CDR3 spans 15 amino acids. CDR1 and CDR2 (germline): SGDLS, YYNGEE. The ends were cut back, 1 base at V and 6 bases at J, with 14 bases in the middle. CDR3 nucleotides: TGTGCCAGCAGCGTAACGCGCTCCCGGGGCAATGAGCAGTTCTTC. Encoded protein: CASSVTRSRGNEQFF.

The chain combines TRBV19 with TRBJ1-5; the D is unclear. The CDR3 length is 15 residues. CDR1 is LNHDA, CDR2 SQIVND, per germline (reference sequence). Trimming pared 4 bases from V and 4 bases from J, leaving 14 bases between. The CDR3 nucleotides are TGTGCCAGTAGTACGATGTCGCGACGGAATCAGCCCCAGCATTTT. Translated: CASSTMSRRNQPQHF.

J is TRBJ2-1 and V is TRBV6-1; D is unclear. The CDR3 is 12 residues long. Per germline, CDR1 MNHNS and CDR2 SASEGT. The germline V and J ends were trimmed by 0 bases and 7 bases, with 4 bases remaining between them. The CDR3 is CASSEAGNEQFF. CDR3 DNA: TGTGCCAGCAGTGAAGCGGGGAATGAGCAGTTCTTC.

In this sample, this clone turned up a few times. The rearrangement links TRBV6-6 to TRBJ1-1, with unresolved D. The germline gives CDR1 MNHNY, CDR2 SVGAGI (reference sequence). This CDR3 has 15 residues. Between the trimmed V and J ends, which lost 0 bases and 1 base, there was a span of 9 bases. CDR3 in amino acids: CASSYSVAGNTEAFF. CDR3 nucleotides: TGTGCCAGCAGTTACTCAGTCGCCGGGAACACTGAAGCTTTCTTT.

The rearrangement links TRBV2 to TRBJ2-3; 8 positions match TRBD1. Germline assignment: CDR1 SNHLY and CDR2 FYNNEI. The V gene end was trimmed by 5 bases and the J gene end by 6 bases; junction bases not matched to a gene: 4. The CDR3 spans 13 residues. CDR3 in DNA: TGTGCCAGCAGTCCCACAGGGGGGGATACGCAGTATTTT. Translation gives CASSPTGGDTQYF.

The CDR3 spells CASSLGQSYGYTF. The CDR3 DNA reads TGTGCCAGCAGCCTCGGACAGAGCTATGGCTACACCTTC. The genes are TRBV7-9 and TRBJ1-2; a weak D match, TRBD1 (6 bases). Trimming removed 5 bases from V and 4 bases from J, with 11 bases in between. Per the germline V gene, CDR1 is SEHNR and CDR2 is FQNEAQ (reference sequence). CDR3 length equals 13 residues.

The chain uses TRBV4-1 and TRBJ1-2; 7 nucleotides line up with TRBD1. After removal of 1 base from V and 5 bases from J, the junction contained 4 bases not matched to a gene. This CDR3 spans 14 amino acids. The germline V gene has CDR1 MGHRA and CDR2 YSYEKL. The CDR3 sequence is CASSQGDRVYGYTF. The CDR3 DNA is TGCGCCAGCAGCCAAGGTGACAGGGTGTATGGCTACACCTTC.

The chain links TRBV11-2 to TRBJ1-1; no clear D. With 0 bases removed from V and 1 base from J, the gap between germline ends came to 9 bases. The CDR3 length is 15 residues. Germline CDR1 reads SGHAT; CDR2 reads FQNNGV. The DNA for the CDR3 is TGTGCCAGCAGCTTAGACCATCCTCGGAACACTGAAGCTTTCTTT. Residues: CASSLDHPRNTEAFF.

The chain has TRBV6-5 and TRBJ1-2; a possible D gene is TRBD1 (5 bases). Germline V lookup: CDR1 MNHEY, CDR2 SVGAGI. V was trimmed by 0 bases and J by 3 bases, leaving 11 bases between them. The CDR3 covers 15 residues. This CDR3 is CASSYSRQSHYGYTF. The CDR3 DNA is TGTGCCAGCAGTTACTCCAGACAGAGTCACTATGGCTACACCTTC.

V is TRBV30 and J is TRBJ1-2; D is uncertain. The CDR3 is 13 residues long. Trimming took off 4 bases at V and 5 bases at J, with 14 bases between the two ends. Germline V lookup: CDR1 GTSNPN, CDR2 SVGIG (reference sequence). The CDR3 DNA reads TGTGCCTGGACTTTGGGCGGCGGGTATGGCTACACCTTC. It is translated as CAWTLGGGYGYTF.

The chain couples TRBV10-1 to TRBJ1-2; 7 bases fit TRBD1. The CDR3 has 15 residues. The V segment lost 2 bases and the J segment 7 bases; nucleotides outside the gene matches: 10. Germline loops: CDR1 WNHNN, CDR2 SYGVQD (reference sequence). The CDR3 nucleotides read TGCGCCAGCAGTGAGAATCCCAGGGGGGTTCTTGGCTACACCTTC. It translates to CASSENPRGVLGYTF.

The chain has TRBV5-1 and TRBJ1-2; 7 bases are shared with TRBD1. The germline V gene has CDR1 SGHRS and CDR2 YFSETQ. The junction had 3 bases not matched to a gene; V was cut back by 0 bases and J by 1 base. The CDR3 is 15 residues long. CDR3 nucleotides: TGCGCCAGCAGCTTGGGGGACAGTTATAACTATGGCTACACCTTC. Translation: CASSLGDSYNYGYTF.